The 27 T cell receptor beta chains below were found in one sample sequenced in a study of cytomegalovirus exposure and HLA in healthy donors (dated by TCRdb to about 2017). The library was built by means of the immunoSEQ multiplex PCR assay. The multiplex PCR relied on a mix of 60 forward primers for TCR Vbeta segments and 13 reverse primers for TCR Jbeta segments. As stored in TCRdb, this immuneACCESS dataset retains in-frame rearrangements with V and J assigned. A fraction of the clones does not appear; measured against another copy, unresolved V genes explain less than half of the discrepancy, and the remainder lacks a known reason. The table for this sample lists roughly 170,000 clones; less than 90% of them were counted only once. The top ten constitute just over 4.5% of the sample. Sequenced material: PBMCs. The receptors derive from a woman aged 45-59 years in good health and CMV-seropositive.

The CDR3 here is CASSVAGLAVASTDTQYF. DNA for the CDR3: TGTGCCAGCAGCGTAGCTGGACTAGCGGTCGCTAGCACAGATACGCAGTATTTT. The chain combines TRBV9 with TRBJ2-3; TRBD2 matches at 10 bases. The CDR3 sequence is 18 residues long. The J segment lost 0 bases and the V segment lost 0 bases, leaving 7 bases of the junction unmatched. Germline V lookup: CDR1 SGDLS, CDR2 YYNGEE.

V usage is TRBV7-2 and J usage is TRBJ2-1, with TRBD2 matching over 9 bases. J lost 4 bases, V lost 5 bases, and 9 bases had no gene match. CDR3 length: 16 amino acids. Germline CDR1 is SGHTA and CDR2 is FQGNSA. The chain's CDR3 is CASSVTLAGAYNEQFF. The CDR3 DNA follows: TGTGCCAGCAGCGTCACATTAGCGGGGGCATACAATGAGCAGTTCTTC.

V and J are TRBV19 and TRBJ1-5, with 7 bases aligning to TRBD1. The length of the CDR3 is 16 residues. Trimming cost V 4 bases and J 7 bases; bases outside gene matches: 13. CDR1 and CDR2 from the germline V gene are LNHDA and SQIVND (reference sequence). The DNA for the CDR3 is TGTGCCAGTAGTACCGACAGGGCCTCCTCTGGACAGCCCCAGCATTTT. This codes for CASSTDRASSGQPQHF.

This clone was detected once. The chain links TRBV7-2 to TRBJ2-7; 8 bases are shared with TRBD2. J lost 6 bases, V lost 1 base, and 5 bases had no gene match. The CDR3 runs to 14 residues. The germline gives CDR1 SGHTA, CDR2 FQGNSA. The CDR3 coding sequence is TGTGCCAGCAGCTTAGTAGGCGGGGGGTCCGAGCAGTACTTC. Its protein is CASSLVGGGSEQYF.

The CDR3 DNA reads TGTGCCATCCTGGGACAGGGGGCGAGGACCGGGGAGCTGTTTTTT. Residues: CAILGQGARTGELFF. The chain links TRBV7-9 to TRBJ2-2; TRBD1 matches 12 bases. The length of the CDR3 is 15 residues. V gave up 10 bases and J gave up 5 bases; unmatched junction bases: 8. CDR1 and CDR2 (germline): SEHNR, FQNEAQ (reference sequence).

The DNA of the CDR3 is TGTGCCAGCAGCCTCGGACTAGCGGGGGGATATAACGAGCAGTACTTC. Translating gives CASSLGLAGGYNEQYF. The chain joins TRBV7-2 to TRBJ2-7; 14 bases map to TRBD2. The CDR3 has 16 residues. Germline CDR1 reads SGHTA; CDR2 reads FQGNSA. The J segment lost 5 bases and the V segment lost 5 bases, leaving 8 bases of the junction unmatched.

The chain links TRBV7-9 to TRBJ1-4; D is perhaps TRBD1 (5 bases). Germline values: CDR1 SEHNR, CDR2 FQNEAQ (reference sequence). The CDR3 has 14 amino acids. V was clipped by 5 bases and J by 8 bases, with 15 bases between them. The CDR3 region has the DNA TGTGCCAGCAGCCCTGGAGGGACTCGGGAAAAACTGTTTTTT. It yields the protein CASSPGGTREKLFF. Using reference TRBV7-9 and TRBJ1-4 for the parts outside the CDR3, the full variable domain is DTGVSQNPRHKITKRGQNVTFRCDPISEHNRLYWYRQTLGQGPEFLTYFQNEAQLEKSRLLSDRFSAERPKGSFSTLEIQRTEQGDSAMYLCASSPGGTREKLFFGSGTQLSVL.

This CDR3 reads CAISGGPGELFF. The CDR3 DNA follows: TGTGCCATCAGTGGAGGGCCCGGGGAGCTGTTTTTT. This chain connects TRBV10-3 to TRBJ2-2; weak D call: TRBD2 (5 bases). This CDR3 has 12 amino acids. The V end lost 4 bases, the J end lost 6 bases, and 6 bases lay between the germline ends. The germline V gene encodes CDR1 ENHRY and CDR2 SYGVKD.

This clone turned up a few times. The rearrangement links TRBV28 to TRBJ2-1, with D possibly being TRBD2 (6 bases). V gave up 3 bases and J gave up 6 bases, with 12 bases separating them. The CDR3 runs 14 residues. Germline V CDR1 and CDR2: MDHEN, SYDVKM. In DNA, the CDR3 is TGTGCCAGCAGTTTCGACGGGAGCTCCAATGAGCAGTTCTTC. As protein: CASSFDGSSNEQFF. The full variable domain, its missing parts supplied by reference TRBV28 and TRBJ2-1, is DVKVTQSSRYLVKRTGEKVFLECVQDMDHENMFWYRQDPGLGLRLIYFSYDVKMKEKGDIPEGYSVSREKKERFSLILESASTNQTSMYLCASSFDGSSNEQFFGPGTRLTVL.

The genes are TRBV5-1 and TRBJ2-7; D may be TRBD1 (5 bases). The CDR3 has 14 amino acids. Per germline, CDR1 SGHRS and CDR2 YFSETQ. The V and J ends lost 0 bases and 5 bases respectively, with 12 bases between them. This chain's CDR3 is CASSLVQGTNEQYF. Here the CDR3 DNA reads TGCGCCAGCAGCTTGGTCCAGGGAACAAACGAGCAGTACTTC.

The rearrangement uses TRBV30 and TRBJ2-7, with D possibly TRBD1 on 6 matching bases. Germline-derived CDR1 and CDR2 are GTSNPN and SVGIG (reference sequence). The ends were cut back, 0 bases at V and 7 bases at J, with 10 bases in the middle. The CDR3 has 12 amino acids. The CDR3 reads CAWSVQRGEQYF. CDR3 DNA: TGTGCCTGGAGTGTACAAAGGGGGGAGCAGTACTTC.

In DNA form, the CDR3 reads TGTGCCAGCACGAGGGGACAGGGGTACACTGAAGCTTTCTTT. It codes for CASTRGQGYTEAFF. The V call is TRBV6-1, the J call TRBJ1-1, with 10 bases aligning to TRBD1. CDR3 length equals 14 residues. Germline assignment: CDR1 MNHNS and CDR2 SASEGT. Germline trimming cut 7 bases from V and 3 bases from J; bases unmatched to any gene: 5.

This clone is a singleton in its sample. V and J are TRBV30 and TRBJ2-3; TRBD2 matches at 8 bases. Germline-derived CDR1 and CDR2 are GTSNPN and SVGIG (reference sequence). V gave up 2 bases and J gave up 1 base; unmatched junction bases: 2. This CDR3 comprises 14 residues. The CDR3 DNA sequence: TGTGCCTGGAGTTCCGGGAGGGGCACAGATACGCAGTATTTT. Translating gives CAWSSGRGTDTQYF.

The chain carries TRBV28 and TRBJ1-5; D perhaps matches TRBD1 (5 bases). Germline lookup yields CDR1 MDHEN and CDR2 SYDVKM. The germline V and J ends were trimmed by 5 bases and 0 bases, with 23 bases remaining between them. The CDR3 is 19 amino acids. As DNA, the CDR3 is TGTGCCAGCAGTAGATACAGGTCCCGACACCTCTATAGCAATCAGCCCCAGCATTTT. Encoded protein: CASSRYRSRHLYSNQPQHF.

This sequence joins TRBV5-1 and TRBJ1-1; 7 positions agree with TRBD1. The CDR3 has 16 amino acids. J was trimmed by 0 bases and V by 7 bases; bases with no gene match: 12. CDR1 and CDR2 (germline): SGHRS, YFSETQ. The CDR3 spells CASAYGDSRMNTEAFF. CDR3 in DNA: TGCGCCAGCGCTTATGGGGACAGCCGCATGAACACTGAAGCTTTCTTT.

This chain joins TRBV11-1 and TRBJ1-1; 8 positions match TRBD1. The V gene's germline CDR1 is SGHAT and CDR2 FQDESV (reference sequence). This CDR3 is 13 amino acids long. V lost 6 bases, J lost 3 bases, and 3 bases stayed unmatched. The CDR3 loop is CASRTTGDTEAFF. The DNA of the CDR3 is TGTGCCAGCAGAACGACAGGGGACACTGAAGCTTTCTTT.

The rearrangement links TRBV18 to TRBJ2-7; 13 bases align to TRBD2. The CDR3 sequence is 15 residues long. Germline-derived CDR1 and CDR2 are KGHSH and LQKENI. Germline trimming cut 4 bases from V and 7 bases from J; bases unmatched to any gene: 7. The CDR3 sequence: CASSLGLAGAGEQYF. In DNA, the CDR3 is TGTGCCAGCTCACTCGGACTAGCGGGGGCGGGTGAGCAGTACTTC.

The chain combines TRBV11-2 with TRBJ1-2; 7 nucleotides agree with TRBD1. Germline values: CDR1 SGHAT, CDR2 FQNNGV. After removal of 1 base from V and 2 bases from J, the junction contained 13 bases not matched to a gene. This CDR3 is 18 amino acids long. CDR3 coding DNA: TGTGCCAGCAGCTTAGCTGGGTATATGGGACAGACGAACTATGGCTACACCTTC. Translation gives CASSLAGYMGQTNYGYTF.

The rearrangement joins TRBV6-5 to TRBJ1-1; 7 bases are shared with TRBD1. J lost 10 bases, V lost 6 bases, and 8 bases had no gene match. CDR3 size: 12 residues. The V gene's germline CDR1 is MNHEY and CDR2 SVGAGI. CDR3 nucleotide sequence: TGTGCCAGCAGCCGTCGACAGGGAGGAGCTTTCTTT. Residues: CASSRRQGGAFF.

The chain has TRBV6-1 and TRBJ2-1; 10 bases map to TRBD1. Germline V lookup: CDR1 MNHNS, CDR2 SASEGT. The CDR3 consists of 14 residues. With 7 bases clipped from V and 7 bases from J, the junction kept 7 bases outside the gene matches. The CDR3 loop reads CASTDRGPSNEQFF. Here the CDR3 DNA reads TGTGCCAGCACCGACAGGGGGCCCTCGAATGAGCAGTTCTTC.

The genes are TRBV4-3 and TRBJ2-4; D gene unclear. V lost 0 bases to trimming and J lost 1 base, with 10 bases between them. The CDR3 contains 16 residues. The germline CDR1 and CDR2 sequences are LGHNA and YSLEER. The CDR3 nucleotides read TGCGCCAGCAGCCAAGAGGAGACGAGGGCCAAAAACATTCAGTACTTC. It yields the protein CASSQEETRAKNIQYF.

The rearrangement uses TRBV6-4 and TRBJ2-3, with 9 bases lining up with TRBD2. Germline V lookup: CDR1 MRHNA, CDR2 SNTAGT. The CDR3 is made up of 16 amino acids. With V trimmed by 4 bases and J by 4 bases, 9 bases remained unmatched. The CDR3 bases are TGTGCCAGCAGTGCCGCGGGGGGGCTCGGCGCAGATACGCAGTATTTT. Amino acid sequence: CASSAAGGLGADTQYF.

The chain is built from TRBV5-4 and TRBJ2-5; possible D gene TRBD1, 6 bases. The CDR3 extends over 15 amino acids. Trimming removed 3 bases at V and 5 bases at J, with 17 bases between. CDR1 and CDR2 (germline): SGHNT, YYREEE (reference sequence). The CDR3 bases are TGTGCCAGCAGCTGGTTGACAGGCCGTGGGGAGACCCAGTACTTC. It specifies CASSWLTGRGETQYF.

This clone was seen only a few times. The CDR3 reads CASSSTGSYGYTF. The CDR3 DNA reads as TGTGCCAGCAGCTCCACAGGGTCTTATGGCTACACCTTC. This chain uses TRBV5-4 with TRBJ1-2, with D possibly matching TRBD1 (6 bases). The CDR3 is 13 residues long. Germline values: CDR1 SGHNT, CDR2 YYREEE (reference sequence). V was shortened by 3 bases and J by 5 bases, with 11 bases between the two germline ends.

V is TRBV14 and J is TRBJ2-3; the D is unclear. Germline V gene sequence: CDR1 SGHDN, CDR2 FVKESK. The V gene lost 1 base and the J gene lost 0 bases, with 11 bases spanning the gap. This CDR3 spans 16 amino acids. Here the CDR3 reads CASSQAVHPSTDTQYF. CDR3 DNA: TGTGCCAGCAGCCAAGCTGTACATCCTAGCACAGATACGCAGTATTTT. Looking up the rest from reference TRBV14 and TRBJ2-3 gives the full variable domain: EAGVTQFPSHSVIEKGQTVTLRCDPISGHDNLYWYRRVMGKEIKFLLHFVKESKQDESGMPNNRFLAERTGGTYSTLKVQPAELEDSGVYFCASSQAVHPSTDTQYFGPGTRLTVL.

The chain carries TRBV28 and TRBJ1-2; perhaps TRBD1 as D (6 bases). CDR1 is MDHEN, CDR2 SYDVKM, per germline. Trimming took off 5 bases at V and 9 bases at J, with 16 bases between the two ends. The CDR3 consists of 13 residues. The CDR3 DNA follows: TGTGCCAGCAGTAAAGGACTCGACAGGAGCTACACCTTC. It yields the protein CASSKGLDRSYTF.

This clone was seen once. The chain employs TRBV7-9 and TRBJ1-5; 9 positions match TRBD1. The CDR3 consists of 18 residues. Germline V gives CDR1 SEHNR, CDR2 FQNEAQ (reference sequence). Trimming at V came to 4 bases and at J to 3 bases, leaving 13 bases not matched to a gene. The CDR3 protein is CASSSVGQGDSNNQPQHF. The CDR3 DNA reads as TGTGCCAGCAGCTCGGTGGGACAGGGTGACTCTAACAATCAGCCCCAGCATTTT.